The sequence of this T cell receptor (beta chain) was determined in a study of shared clonotypes between healthy human individuals. About the study: Per donor, three plates held CD4 naive cells, three held CD4 memory, two held CD8 naive and one held CD8 memory. General observations from the study: Some clonotypes were shared by all four sorted-subset donors, while others were not shared. The non-shared ones had lower generation probabilities than the shared ones.

The run depth of the assay was deep. Measured with immunoSEQ multiplex PCR; TCRdb has only the in-frame clones, and not every one. The sample contains hundreds of thousands of clones, approximately 79% of which appear only once. The table lists this clone with a few counts. Antigen specificity is unknown. Per the germline V gene, CDR1 is MGHRA and CDR2 is YSYEKL. The CDR3 runs 17 residues. V was pared by 2 bases and J by 3 bases, with 16 bases between. Recent vaccinations or acute infections were absent in the healthy HIV-negative adult donors. The chain uses TRBV4-1 and TRBJ2-2; D uncertain. What was sequenced was memory CD4+ T cells sorted from blood. Subset specified: CD45RA-negative fraction. The clonotype originates from a woman aged 25 to 39 in good health. For the CDR3, the DNA is TGCGCCAGCAGCCAAACCCTCGGGCTCACCGACACCGGGGAGCTGTTTTTT. Residues: CASSQTLGLTDTGELFF.